Listed here are 16 T cell receptor beta chains from one sample, sequenced in a study of blood T cell repertoires in COVID-19. Some clones are missing from TCRdb's copy, which holds only in-frame ones; the method was immunoSEQ multiplex PCR. In the table there are roughly 440,000 clones, roughly 88% of which are singletons. The material sequenced was peripheral blood. Receptor source: a woman aged 45-59 years with COVID-19, enrolled during active disease.

The chain links TRBV6-5 to TRBJ1-6; D unclear. CDR3 length equals 14 residues. Per the germline V gene, CDR1 is MNHEY and CDR2 is SVGAGI. V was cut by 7 bases and J by 5 bases, with 12 bases left in between. CDR3 amino acids: CASTPTQNNSPLHF. The CDR3, as DNA: TGTGCCAGCACCCCCACACAAAATAATTCACCCCTCCACTTT.

This clone was recorded once. The chain uses TRBV2 and TRBJ1-2; D is possibly TRBD1 (6 bases). Germline loops: CDR1 SNHLY, CDR2 FYNNEI. V lost 2 bases and J 2 bases, leaving 9 bases between the germline ends. The CDR3 has 14 amino acids. CDR3: CASSEWGRNYGYTF. The CDR3 DNA reads as TGTGCCAGCAGTGAATGGGGGCGGAACTATGGCTACACCTTC.

The V gene is TRBV5-4, the J gene TRBJ2-5; the D call may be TRBD1 or TRBD2 (5 bases each). The CDR3 has 16 amino acids. Trimming shortened V by 5 bases and J by 1 base, and 18 bases separated the two germline ends. Looked up from germline, CDR1 is SGHNT and CDR2 is YYREEE (reference sequence). The CDR3 region is CASSLRGWGLQETQYF. The CDR3 DNA is TGTGCCAGCAGTTTGAGGGGTTGGGGCCTCCAAGAGACCCAGTACTTC. Combining the CDR3 with reference TRBV5-4 and TRBJ2-5 gives the whole variable domain ETGVTQSPTHLIKTRGQQVTLRCSSQSGHNTVSWYQQALGQGPQFIFQYYREEENGRGNFPPRFSGLQFPNYSSELNVNALELDDSALYLCASSLRGWGLQETQYFGPGTRLLVL.

The chain uses TRBV5-4 and TRBJ1-2, with 7 nucleotides matching TRBD1. The junction had 4 bases not matched to a gene; V was cut back by 0 bases and J by 5 bases. Germline CDR1 reads SGHNT; CDR2 reads YYREEE (reference sequence). The CDR3 contains 14 residues. CDR3 amino acids: CASSLVKGAYGYTF. For the CDR3, the DNA is TGTGCCAGCAGCTTGGTAAAGGGGGCTTATGGCTACACCTTC.

The V call is TRBV7-9, the J call TRBJ2-1; 9 bases line up with TRBD2. From germline, CDR1 is SEHNR and CDR2 FQNEAQ (reference sequence). This CDR3 spans 19 amino acids. With V trimmed by 8 bases and J by 1 base, 18 bases remained unmatched. CDR3 loop: CASYRGLAGPIPSYNEQFF. In DNA, the CDR3 is TGTGCCAGCTACCGGGGGCTAGCGGGGCCTATCCCATCCTACAATGAGCAGTTCTTC.

This rearrangement joins TRBV5-1 to TRBJ2-7; 10 bases line up with TRBD2. Trimming took 4 bases from V and 0 from J; bases not matched to a gene: 4. The CDR3 sequence is 15 residues long. Germline V lookup: CDR1 SGHRS, CDR2 YFSETQ. CDR3 residues: CASSTIAGGSYEQYF. CDR3 nucleotides: TGCGCCAGCAGCACCATAGCGGGGGGCTCCTACGAGCAGTACTTC.

The rearrangement joins TRBV18 to TRBJ1-5; a possible D gene is TRBD1 (5 bases). The CDR3 covers 14 residues. V gave up 3 bases and J gave up 3 bases, with 9 bases separating them. The germline V gene has CDR1 KGHSH and CDR2 LQKENI. The chain's CDR3 is CASSPQGNNQPQHF. The CDR3 DNA is TGTGCCAGCTCACCCCAGGGAAACAATCAGCCCCAGCATTTT.

This chain connects TRBV2 to TRBJ1-4; 8 nucleotides agree with TRBD1. After removal of 6 bases from V and 4 bases from J, the junction contained 4 bases not matched to a gene. This CDR3 spans 14 amino acids. Germline CDR1 reads SNHLY; CDR2 reads FYNNEI. In DNA form, the CDR3 reads TGTGCCAGCAGCGCGACAGGGGTTAATGAAAAACTGTTTTTT. Translation gives CASSATGVNEKLFF.

V is TRBV6-1 and J is TRBJ2-5, with D hard to call. The CDR3 contains 13 residues. Trimming took off 4 bases at V and 5 bases at J, with 11 bases between the two ends. Germline lookup yields CDR1 MNHNS and CDR2 SASEGT. The CDR3 loop is CASSVMTPETQYF. Here the CDR3 DNA reads TGTGCCAGCAGTGTGATGACTCCCGAGACCCAGTACTTC.

This chain joins TRBV10-3 and TRBJ2-5, with 8 bases lining up with TRBD2. Germline V lookup: CDR1 ENHRY, CDR2 SYGVKD. V dropped 0 bases and J dropped 8; count of bases not matched to a gene: 5. The CDR3 runs to 14 residues. Here the CDR3 reads CAISESGTSKTQYF. The DNA of the CDR3 is TGTGCCATCAGTGAGTCGGGGACTAGTAAAACCCAGTACTTC.

This clone was recorded at least ten times. The CDR3 DNA is TGTGCCACCAGCAGAGGGCAGAACACAGATACGCAGTATTTT. Amino acid sequence: CATSRGQNTDTQYF. The chain couples TRBV15 to TRBJ2-3; the D is unclear. CDR3 length: 14 amino acids. V lost 1 base and J 2 bases, leaving 7 bases between the germline ends. Germline values: CDR1 LNHNV, CDR2 YYDKDF (reference sequence).

The V call is TRBV2, the J call TRBJ2-3; D unresolved. Germline V gene sequence: CDR1 SNHLY, CDR2 FYNNEI. The length of the CDR3 is 13 residues. Trimming stripped 3 bases from V and 4 bases from J, with 8 bases between. The CDR3 nucleotides are TGTGCCAGCAGTGAGAGGCTTCCAGATACGCAGTATTTT. Protein: CASSERLPDTQYF. The whole variable domain, remainder taken from reference TRBV2 and TRBJ2-3, is EPEVTQTPSHQVTQMGQEVILRCVPISNHLYFYWYRQILGQKVEFLVSFYNNEISEKSEIFDDQFSVERPDGSNFTLKIRSTKLEDSAMYFCASSERLPDTQYFGPGTRLTVL.

The rearrangement uses TRBV29-1 and TRBJ2-3, with 14 bases matching TRBD2. The CDR3 covers 16 residues. Trimming cost V 8 bases and J 2 bases; bases outside gene matches: 9. Per the germline V gene, CDR1 is SQVTM and CDR2 is ANQGSEA. CDR3 coding DNA: TGCAGCACCGGGACTAGCGGGGGTTACCACACAGATACGCAGTATTTT. This sequence encodes CSTGTSGGYHTDTQYF.

The V gene is TRBV18, the J gene TRBJ1-4; TRBD1 matches 7 bases. V lost 1 base to trimming and J lost 4 bases; unmatched junction nucleotides: 3. Germline V gene sequence: CDR1 KGHSH, CDR2 LQKENI. CDR3 length equals 15 residues. The CDR3 region has the DNA TGTGCCAGCTCACCACGTCAGGGGGATAATGAAAAACTGTTTTTT. Translation: CASSPRQGDNEKLFF.

The genes are TRBV30 and TRBJ2-7; maybe TRBD2 (5 bases). This CDR3 spans 15 amino acids. V lost 0 bases, J lost 2 bases, and 14 bases lay in between. Germline V gene data show CDR1 as GTSNPN and CDR2 as SVGIG (reference sequence). The CDR3 sequence is CAWSVRVGEPYEQYF. The CDR3 DNA reads as TGTGCCTGGAGTGTACGAGTCGGGGAACCCTACGAGCAGTACTTC.

About this clone: A junction boundary mismatches the germline segment, possibly from a read error. The chain recombines TRBV4-1 with TRBJ2-5; 7 bases line up with TRBD2. Germline V CDR1 and CDR2: MGHRA, YSYEKL. The CDR3 extends over 14 amino acids. In DNA, the CDR3 is TGCGCCAGCAGCCAGGGGGGGGGACTCGGCGAATTTGACTTC. It translates to CASSQGGGLGEFDF.